Listed below are T cell receptor beta chains from one sample, sequenced in a study of cytomegalovirus exposure and HLA in healthy donors. The protocol was immunoSEQ multiplex PCR, while the TCRdb copy is restricted to in-frame clones and leaves out a portion. The table lists some 160,000 clones, around four fifths of them singletons. Material for sequencing was PBMCs. Receptors were obtained from a male donor in good health and CMV-seronegative. CDR3s include the opening cysteine and the closing phenylalanine or tryptophan. Each record gives: clone size, D gene, J gene, V gene, CDR3 protein, CDR3 DNA. The D gene is left open where the match is weak. The listing skips clone size in some rows; elsewhere it reads once, few, many or a size class.

>once|TRBD2|TRBJ2-5|TRBV2
CASSAGNSGGWRRETQYF
TGTGCCAGCAGTGCCGGAAATAGCGGGGGATGGAGAAGGGAGACCCAGTACTTC
>-|-|TRBJ2-7|TRBV15
CATSWVGGYEQYF
TGTGCCACCAGCTGGGTAGGGGGCTACGAGCAGTACTTC
>-|TRBD1|TRBJ1-1|TRBV4-3
CASSEGQGLNTEAFF
TGCGCCAGCAGCGAAGGACAGGGACTTAACACTGAAGCTTTCTTT
>-|-|TRBJ2-5|TRBV5-4
CASFQMGRETQYF
TGTGCCAGCTTTCAGATGGGGAGGGAGACCCAGTACTTC
>-|-|TRBJ2-7|TRBV7-9
CSSSAPGGRTYEQYF
TGTTCCAGCAGCGCCCCTGGGGGCAGGACCTACGAGCAGTACTTC
>-|-|TRBJ2-1|TRBV9
CASSAYSGQDNEQFF
TGTGCCAGCAGCGCCTATAGCGGCCAAGACAATGAGCAGTTCTTC
>-|-|TRBJ2-7|TRBV9
CASSVDSRGYEQYF
TGTGCCAGCAGCGTCGACTCCAGGGGCTACGAGCAGTACTTC
>-|-|TRBJ2-5|TRBV4-3
CASSQVGAQETQYF
TGCGCCAGCAGCCAAGTTGGGGCCCAAGAGACCCAGTACTTC
>-|-|TRBJ2-7|TRBV7-9
CSSSSLSEEQYF
TGTTCCAGCAGCTCTCTATCCGAGGAGCAGTACTTC
>-|-|TRBJ2-7|TRBV6-5
CASSPGVAAYEQYF
TGTGCCAGCAGTCCGGGAGTAGCGGCCTACGAGCAGTACTTC
>-|-|TRBJ2-5|TRBV6-5
CASSLGGELIRETQYF
TGTGCCAGCAGTTTAGGAGGGGAGCTGATTCGAGAGACCCAGTACTTC
>-|TRBD2|TRBJ2-1|TRBV5-4
CASRFYLAGNLNEQFF
TGTGCCAGCAGATTCTATCTAGCGGGAAATCTGAATGAGCAGTTCTTC
>-|-|TRBJ1-5|TRBV28
CASSLSPRAGNQPQHF
TGTGCCAGCAGTTTATCCCCCAGGGCTGGCAATCAGCCCCAGCATTTT